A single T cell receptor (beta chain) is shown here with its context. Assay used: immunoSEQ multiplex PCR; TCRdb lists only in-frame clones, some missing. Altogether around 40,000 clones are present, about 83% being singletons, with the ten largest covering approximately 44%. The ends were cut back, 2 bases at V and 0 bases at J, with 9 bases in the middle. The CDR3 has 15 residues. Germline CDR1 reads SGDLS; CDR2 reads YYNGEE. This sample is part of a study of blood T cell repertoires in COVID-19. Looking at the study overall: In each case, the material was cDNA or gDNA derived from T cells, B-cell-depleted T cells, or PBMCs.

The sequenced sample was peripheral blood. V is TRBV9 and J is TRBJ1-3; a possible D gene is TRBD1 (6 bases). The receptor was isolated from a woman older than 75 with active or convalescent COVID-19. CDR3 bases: TGTGCCAGCAGCGTGACGGACAGCTCTGGAAACACCATATATTTT. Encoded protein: CASSVTDSSGNTIYF.